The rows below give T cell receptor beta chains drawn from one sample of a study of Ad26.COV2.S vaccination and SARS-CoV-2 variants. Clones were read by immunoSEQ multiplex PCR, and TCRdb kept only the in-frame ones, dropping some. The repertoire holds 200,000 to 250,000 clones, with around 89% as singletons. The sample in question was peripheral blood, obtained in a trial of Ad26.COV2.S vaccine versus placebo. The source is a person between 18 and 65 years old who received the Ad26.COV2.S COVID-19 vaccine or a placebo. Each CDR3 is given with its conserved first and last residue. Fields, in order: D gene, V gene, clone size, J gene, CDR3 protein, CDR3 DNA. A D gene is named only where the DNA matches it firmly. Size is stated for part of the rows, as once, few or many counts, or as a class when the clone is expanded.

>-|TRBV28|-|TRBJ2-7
CASSLLYYEQYF
TGTGCCAGCAGTTTGCTTTACTACGAGCAGTACTTC
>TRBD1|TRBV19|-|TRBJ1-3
CASSSTTGTYGNTIYF
TGTGCCAGTAGTAGTACGACAGGGACTTATGGAAACACCATATATTTT
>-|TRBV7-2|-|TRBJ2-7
CASSLIVGSGRHEQYF
TGTGCCAGCAGCTTGATAGTAGGGTCAGGGCGACACGAGCAGTACTTC
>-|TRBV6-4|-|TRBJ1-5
CASSDRRTGNNQPQHF
TGTGCCAGCAGTGACCGGAGGACGGGAAACAATCAGCCCCAGCATTTT
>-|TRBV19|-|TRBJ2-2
CASSTRNTGELFF
TGTGCCAGTAGTACCCGGAACACCGGGGAGCTGTTTTTT
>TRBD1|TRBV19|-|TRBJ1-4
CASQPRTGMFATNEKLFF
TGTGCCAGTCAACCCAGGACAGGGATGTTCGCAACTAATGAAAAACTGTTTTTT
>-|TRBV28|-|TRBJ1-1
CASSFLSRTEAFF
TGTGCCAGCAGTTTTTTATCCAGGACTGAAGCTTTCTTT
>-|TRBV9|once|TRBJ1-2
CASSSGQYEANAYGYTF
TGTGCCAGCAGCTCCGGACAGTATGAGGCCAATGCGTATGGCTACACCTTC
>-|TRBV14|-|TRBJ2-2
CASSQYRPPNTGELFF
TGTGCCAGCAGCCAGTACAGGCCGCCGAACACCGGGGAGCTGTTTTTT
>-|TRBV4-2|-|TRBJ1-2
CASSQEWRGGNYGYTF
TGTGCCAGCAGCCAAGAATGGCGGGGAGGGAACTATGGCTACACCTTC
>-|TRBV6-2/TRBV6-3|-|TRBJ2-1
CASSQSKNEQFF
TGTGCCAGCAGTCAAAGCAAGAATGAGCAGTTCTTC
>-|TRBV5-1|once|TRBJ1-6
CASSYDGFSNSPLHF
TGCGCCAGCAGCTACGACGGCTTTAGTAATTCACCCCTCCACTTT
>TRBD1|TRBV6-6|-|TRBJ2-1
CASSPGYRGTLNNEQFF
TGTGCCAGCAGTCCAGGCTACAGGGGGACCTTGAACAATGAGCAGTTCTTC
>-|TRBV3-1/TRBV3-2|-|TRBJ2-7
CASSQDRTTRREQYF
TGTGCCAGCAGCCAAGATAGGACTACTCGGCGCGAGCAGTACTTC
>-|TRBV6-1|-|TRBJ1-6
CASSESWQASSYNSPLHF
TGTGCCAGCAGTGAATCCTGGCAGGCAAGCTCCTATAATTCACCCCTCCACTTT
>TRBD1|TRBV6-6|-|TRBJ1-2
CASSSLEGADGYTF
TGTGCCAGCAGTTCCCTAGAGGGGGCCGATGGCTACACCTTC
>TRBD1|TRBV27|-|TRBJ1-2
CASSPIQGSWYGYTF
TGTGCCAGCAGTCCCATACAGGGGTCTTGGTATGGCTACACCTTC
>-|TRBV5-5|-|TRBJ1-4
CASSLGDNEKLFF
TGTGCCAGCAGCTTGGGAGATAATGAAAAACTGTTTTTT
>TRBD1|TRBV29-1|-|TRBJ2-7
CSVEGQGDNYEQYF
TGCAGCGTTGAGGGACAGGGAGATAACTACGAGCAGTACTTC
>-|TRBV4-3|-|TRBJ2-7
CASSQDGASSPYEQYF
TGCGCCAGCAGCCAAGATGGGGCTAGCTCTCCTTACGAGCAGTACTTC
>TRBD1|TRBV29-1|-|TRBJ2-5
CSVSVGTGVQETQYF
TGCAGCGTTTCAGTGGGGACAGGAGTTCAAGAGACCCAGTACTTC
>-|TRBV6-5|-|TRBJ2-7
CASSYRGADPTYEQYF
TGTGCCAGCAGTTACCGTGGGGCAGACCCGACCTACGAGCAGTACTTC
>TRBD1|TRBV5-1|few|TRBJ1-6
CASSWGQGGSPLHF
TGCGCCAGCAGCTGGGGACAGGGTGGGTCACCCCTCCACTTT
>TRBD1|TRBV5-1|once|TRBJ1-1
CASSLTGGLVAPEAFF
TGCGCCAGCAGCCTGACAGGGGGGCTTGTTGCGCCTGAAGCTTTCTTT
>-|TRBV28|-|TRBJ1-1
CASSFGGANTEAFF
TGTGCCAGCAGTTTCGGGGGGGCGAACACTGAAGCTTTCTTT
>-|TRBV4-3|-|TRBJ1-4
CASRATPTNEKLFF
TGCGCCAGCAGGGCGACACCAACTAATGAAAAACTGTTTTTT
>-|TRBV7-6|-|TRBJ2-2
CASSLVYLELFF
TGTGCCAGCAGCTTAGTATACCTTGAGCTGTTTTTT
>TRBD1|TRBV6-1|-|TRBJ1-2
CASSEEAGGWDYTF
TGTGCCAGCAGTGAAGAGGCAGGGGGCTGGGACTACACCTTC
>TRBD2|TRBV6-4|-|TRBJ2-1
CASSEGLAGWDEQFF
TGTGCCAGCAGTGAGGGACTAGCGGGATGGGATGAGCAGTTCTTC
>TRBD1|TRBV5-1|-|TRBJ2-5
CASSLEGQGAETQYF
TGCGCCAGCAGCTTGGAGGGACAGGGGGCTGAGACCCAGTACTTC
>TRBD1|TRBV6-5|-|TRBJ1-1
CASSYAWDSGDTEAFF
TGTGCCAGCAGTTACGCTTGGGACAGTGGGGACACTGAAGCTTTCTTT
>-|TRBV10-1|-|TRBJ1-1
CASSETPIPPNTEAFF
TGCGCCAGCAGTGAAACTCCCATTCCACCTAACACTGAAGCTTTCTTT
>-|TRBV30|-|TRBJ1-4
CAWDPGRGGFFAATNEKLFF
TGTGCCTGGGATCCAGGCCGGGGGGGCTTCTTCGCGGCAACTAATGAAAAACTGTTTTTT
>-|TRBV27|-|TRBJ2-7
CASSFAQGAHEQYF
TGTGCCAGCAGTTTCGCCCAGGGAGCGCACGAGCAGTACTTC
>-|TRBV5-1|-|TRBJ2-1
CASSPGTGNNEQFF
TGCGCCAGCAGCCCGGGCACTGGGAACAATGAGCAGTTCTTC
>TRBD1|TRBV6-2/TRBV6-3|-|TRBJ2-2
CASSYPTGVSTGELFF
TGTGCCAGCAGTTACCCGACAGGGGTGAGCACCGGGGAGCTGTTTTTT
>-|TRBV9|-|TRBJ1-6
CASSETPHNSPLHF
TGTGCCAGCAGCGAGACCCCGCATAATTCACCCCTCCACTTT
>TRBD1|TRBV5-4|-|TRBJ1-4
CASSLSLQGNEKLFF
TGTGCCAGCAGCTTATCTTTACAGGGGAATGAAAAACTGTTTTTT
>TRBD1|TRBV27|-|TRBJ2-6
CASSLFGTGRISGANVLTF
TGTGCCAGCAGTTTATTTGGGACAGGGCGTATTTCTGGGGCCAACGTCCTGACTTTC
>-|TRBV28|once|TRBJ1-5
CASSHSRGYQPQHF
TGTGCCAGCAGTCATAGCAGGGGCTATCAGCCCCAGCATTTT
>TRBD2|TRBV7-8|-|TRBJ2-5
CASSLGASGSAETQYF
TGTGCCAGCAGCCTGGGGGCGAGCGGGAGCGCAGAGACCCAGTACTTC
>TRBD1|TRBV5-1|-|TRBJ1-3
CASSTGQGGGNTIYF
TGCGCCAGCAGCACCGGACAGGGGGGCGGAAACACCATATATTTT
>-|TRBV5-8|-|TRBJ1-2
CASSLVLAWTSYGYTF
TGTGCCAGCAGCTTGGTTTTGGCGTGGACCAGTTATGGCTACACCTTC
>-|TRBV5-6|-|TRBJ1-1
CASSRETWRAFF
TGTGCCAGCAGCCGGGAAACTTGGCGAGCTTTCTTT
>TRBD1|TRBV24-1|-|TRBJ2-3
CATSDRQGPSTDTQYF
TGTGCCACCAGTGATCGACAGGGGCCAAGCACAGATACGCAGTATTTT